A single T cell receptor (beta chain) is shown here with its context. The data stem from a study of blood T cell repertoires in COVID-19. The overall study: The origin of the acute and convalescent COVID-19 samples was the United States, Italy and Spain.

V lost 7 bases and J lost 2; bases outside the gene matches: 10. The CDR3 extends over 15 amino acids. Germline-derived CDR1 and CDR2 are SQVTM and ANQGSEA. As processed by the authors: Estimation of nucleated cell counts was performed using reference gene primer amplification. Sequenced by immunoSEQ multiplex PCR; TCRdb stores in-frame clones only, minus some. The DNA was the basis for D and trimming; V, J and clone size are from that table. Of more than 200,000 clones listed, approximately 84% are singletons. Sequencing was performed on peripheral blood. This sequence was found in a man older than 75 with acute or convalescent COVID-19. The chain joins TRBV29-1 to TRBJ2-7, with 11 nucleotides matching TRBD2. The CDR3 sequence is CSAQLLAGAPYEQYF. The CDR3 region has the DNA TGCAGCGCCCAGTTACTAGCGGGAGCCCCCTACGAGCAGTACTTC.